The next 31 T cell receptor beta chains were all read from a single sample in a study of prognosis after radiotherapy for stage I lung cancer. Genomic DNA served as the source from which two-round multiplex PCR generated TCR beta CDR3 amplicons. First-round PCR employed TRBV- and TRBJ-specific primers for each gene. TCRdb recomputed calls from the multiplex PCR reads with MiXCR, one row per CDR3 protein. The data show about 15,000 distinct CDR3 sequences, with approximately 17% seen just once and around 41% held by the top ten. The source was PBMCs, collected before or after stereotactic body radiation therapy (not recorded which). The source of these receptors is a donor aged 50 or older with non-small cell lung cancer.

At least ten counts were recorded for this clonotype. The rearrangement uses TRBV4-3 and TRBJ2-7, with TRBD2 identical over 10 bases. The germline gives CDR1 LGHNA, CDR2 YSLEER. The CDR3 loop spans 15 amino acids. V lost 0 bases and J lost 3; bases outside the gene matches: 2. Written as DNA, the CDR3 is TGCGCCAGCAGCCAAGATTGGACTAGCGGCTACGAGCAGTACTTC. It encodes CASSQDWTSGYEQYF.

This clonotype came up many times. CDR3 bases: TGTGCCAGCAGTGAATATGGCACAGGGGATAGCAATCAGCCCCAGCATTTT. Translating gives CASSEYGTGDSNQPQHF. This chain connects TRBV25-1 to TRBJ1-5; 7 bases line up with TRBD1. Germline-derived CDR1 and CDR2 are MGHDK and SYGVNS. This CDR3 is 17 amino acids long. Trimming at V came to 0 bases and at J to 0 bases, leaving 5 bases not matched to a gene.

There are many counts of this clonotype. V is TRBV19 and J is TRBJ2-2; D is possibly TRBD1 or TRBD2 (5 bases each). Between the trimmed V and J ends, which lost 4 bases and 6 bases, there was a span of 18 bases. CDR3 length: 16 amino acids. Germline V gene sequence: CDR1 LNHDA, CDR2 SQIVND (reference sequence). CDR3 coding DNA: TGTGCCAGTAGTAATCCGGGACGAGCCCCTCCCGGGGAGCTGTTTTTT. Its translation is CASSNPGRAPPGELFF. Based on the CDR3 plus reference TRBV19 and TRBJ2-2, the full variable domain is DGGITQSPKYLFRKEGQNVTLSCEQNLNHDAMYWYRQDPGQGLRLIYYSQIVNDFQKGDIAEGYSVSREKKESFPLTVTSAQKNPTAFYLCASSNPGRAPPGELFFGEGSRLTVL.

The table lists this clonotype with many counts. The V gene is TRBV7-7, the J gene TRBJ2-1, with a tentative D call TRBD2 (5 bases). Looked up from germline, CDR1 is SSHAT and CDR2 is FNYEAQ (reference sequence). Trimming took off 5 bases at V and 3 bases at J, with 11 bases between the two ends. The CDR3 covers 14 residues. The CDR3 here is CASSEAEHYNEQFF. The CDR3 nucleotides read TGTGCCAGCAGCGAAGCGGAGCACTACAATGAGCAGTTCTTC.

The chain combines TRBV29-1 with TRBJ2-6; D is possibly TRBD1 or TRBD2 (6 bases each). The CDR3 has 13 amino acids. The germline V gene encodes CDR1 SQVTM and CDR2 ANQGSEA. The CDR3, as DNA: TGCATCGTGCGGGGACAATTTGCCAACGTCCTGACTTTC. This sequence encodes CIVRGQFANVLTF.

At least ten counts were recorded for this clonotype. The chain employs TRBV6-1 and TRBJ2-3, with 16 nucleotides matching TRBD2. Germline values: CDR1 MNHNS, CDR2 SASEGT. V shed 6 bases, J shed 1 base, and the junction held 10 bases outside the gene matches. The CDR3 runs to 19 residues. The DNA of the CDR3 is TGTGCCAGCAGCCCCAAAGGGACTAGCGGGGGGGGGGGCACAGATACGCAGTATTTT. Residues: CASSPKGTSGGGGTDTQYF.

As concerns this clonotype: This likely came from a read error, as a far larger clone is one base away. The CDR3 does not close with the conserved phenylalanine or tryptophan, likely indicating a read error. The chain uses TRBV6-4 and TRBJ1-1; the D gene is possibly TRBD1 (5 bases). The CDR3 runs 13 residues. Trimming took off 6 bases at V and 6 bases at J, with 14 bases between the two ends. Germline V gives CDR1 MRHNA, CDR2 SNTAGT. The DNA for the CDR3 is TGTGCCAGCAGCGACCAAAGGGACTCTGAAGCTTTCTAT. This translates into CASSDQRDSEAFY.

This clonotype was recorded many times. The CDR3 region is CASQPRSRATDTQYF. In nucleotides, the CDR3 is TGTGCCAGTCAACCGAGGAGCAGGGCAACAGATACGCAGTATTTT. This chain uses TRBV27 with TRBJ2-3, with D possibly being TRBD1 (5 bases). The CDR3 covers 15 residues. With 9 bases removed from V and 3 bases from J, the gap between germline ends came to 19 bases. Germline V gene lookup returns CDR1 MNHEY and CDR2 SMNVEV (reference sequence).

This clonotype was seen at least ten times. CDR3 loop: CASSRPRDRAGDTEAFF. The CDR3, as DNA: TGCGCCAGCAGCCGGCCTCGGGACAGGGCAGGGGACACTGAAGCTTTCTTT. The rearrangement uses TRBV4-1 and TRBJ1-1; 9 bases are shared with TRBD1. CDR3 length: 17 residues. The germline CDR1 and CDR2 sequences are MGHRA and YSYEKL. The ends lost 4 bases at V and 3 bases at J; junction bases unmatched: 12.

There are many counts of this clonotype. The chain couples TRBV30 to TRBJ2-5; D unresolved. V lost 2 bases and J 1 base, leaving 11 bases between the germline ends. There are 14 residues in the CDR3. CDR1 and CDR2 (germline): GTSNPN, SVGIG (reference sequence). The CDR3 loop reads CAWSRGRVQETQYF. The CDR3 coding sequence is TGTGCCTGGAGTCGTGGTCGGGTCCAAGAGACCCAGTACTTC.

Comment on this clonotype: Relative to the germline gene, one junction end is altered; a read error may explain this. V and J are TRBV27 and TRBJ1-5; D possibly corresponds to TRBD1 (6 bases). The CDR3 length is 15 residues. CDR1 and CDR2 from the germline V gene are MNHEY and SMNVEV (reference sequence). The CDR3 protein is CASRWGQSINQPQHF. The CDR3 DNA reads as TGTGCCAGCAGGTGGGGGCAGTCCATCAATCAGCCTCAGCATTTT.

This clonotype occurred many times. The rearrangement uses TRBV5-6 and TRBJ2-3; TRBD1 is a possible D gene (5 bases). This CDR3 spans 16 amino acids. Between the trimmed V and J ends, which lost 2 bases and 0 bases, there was a span of 13 bases. Germline loops: CDR1 SGHDT, CDR2 YYEEEE. The CDR3 reads CASSLYRGPSTDTQYF. In DNA form, the CDR3 reads TGTGCCAGCAGCTTATATAGGGGCCCTAGCACAGATACGCAGTATTTT.

This clonotype has at least ten counts. The V call is TRBV3-1, the J call TRBJ2-5; the match to TRBD1 covers 7 bases. The germline V gene has CDR1 LGHDT and CDR2 YNNKEL (reference sequence). V gave up 1 base and J gave up 1 base; unmatched junction bases: 6. The CDR3 has 16 residues. In nucleotides, the CDR3 is TGTGCCAGCAGCCAAGGCCTTGCAGGGGGCCAAGAGACCCAGTACTTC. As protein: CASSQGLAGGQETQYF.

This clonotype was seen ten or more times. V usage is TRBV4-1 and J usage is TRBJ2-3; 10 nucleotides match TRBD2. V was clipped by 2 bases and J by 4 bases; unmatched bases: 12. Germline CDR1 is MGHRA and CDR2 is YSYEKL. CDR3 length: 18 residues. CDR3 nucleotides: TGCGCCAGCAGCCAACAGGATCAGCGGGGGGGCCGCGCAGATACGCAGTATTTT. Amino acids: CASSQQDQRGGRADTQYF.

This clonotype has ten or more counts. The gene calls are TRBV6-1 and TRBJ2-3, with 8 nucleotides matching TRBD1. The CDR3 sequence is 21 residues long. After removal of 6 bases from V and 0 bases from J, the junction contained 23 bases not matched to a gene. Germline V gene sequence: CDR1 MNHNS, CDR2 SASEGT. In DNA, the CDR3 is TGTGCCAGCAGGCAACGTGGCGCTGGACAGGGTCCGACGGGAAGCACAGATACGCAGTATTTT. Translated: CASRQRGAGQGPTGSTDTQYF.

This clonotype has ten or more counts. V and J are TRBV6-1 and TRBJ2-7; TRBD1 matches at 11 bases. Germline values: CDR1 MNHNS, CDR2 SASEGT. This CDR3 spans 15 amino acids. V lost 6 bases to trimming and J lost 0 bases; unmatched junction nucleotides: 4. For the CDR3, the DNA is TGTGCCAGCAGCTCCGGGACAGGGGGCTCCTACGAGCAGTACGTC. It specifies CASSSGTGGSYEQYV.

For this clonotype: This likely reflects a read error, since a far larger clone is one base away. The rearrangement uses TRBV6-5 and TRBJ2-3; 7 nucleotides align to TRBD2. This CDR3 region has 15 residues. V dropped 8 bases and J dropped 3; count of bases not matched to a gene: 11. Germline V gene sequence: CDR1 MNHEY, CDR2 SVGAGI. The CDR3 DNA is TGTGCCAGCGGCCTCCCTAGCGGATTAACAGATACGCAGTATTTT. This sequence encodes CASGLPSGLTDTQYF.

The chain carries TRBV28 and TRBJ1-6; 7 bases are shared with TRBD1. V lost 6 bases, J lost 6 bases, and 8 bases stayed unmatched. Germline V gene data show CDR1 as MDHEN and CDR2 as SYDVKM. CDR3 length equals 15 residues. CDR3 DNA sequence: TGTGCCAGCAGCGACTCGACAGGGTCTAATTCACCCCTCCACTTT. Translation gives CASSDSTGSNSPLHF.

This clonotype was recorded at least ten times. The chain recombines TRBV6-1 with TRBJ2-5, with 7 bases that match TRBD1. The trim removed 2 bases at V and 11 bases at J, leaving 11 bases unmatched. CDR1 is MNHNS and CDR2 is SASEGT in the germline V gene. The CDR3 length is 14 residues. Written as DNA, the CDR3 is TGTGCCAGCAGTGAACGCGACAGGGCGGACCAGCAGTACTTC. Residues: CASSERDRADQQYF.

The table lists this clonotype with many counts. V usage is TRBV7-2 and J usage is TRBJ2-3; D not certain. Deletions cut 5 bases from V and 4 bases from J, with 16 bases between. Germline V gene sequence: CDR1 SGHTA, CDR2 FQGNSA. The CDR3 contains 15 residues. The CDR3 here is CASSIQKGTSDTQYF. The CDR3 bases are TGTGCCAGCAGCATACAGAAGGGTACCTCAGATACGCAGTATTTT.

The chain is built from TRBV28 and TRBJ2-5; a possible D gene is TRBD2 (6 bases). Germline values: CDR1 MDHEN, CDR2 SYDVKM. The CDR3 consists of 13 residues. V gave up 2 bases and J gave up 5 bases, with 9 bases separating them. DNA for the CDR3: TGTGCCAGCAGTTTAATAGGGAGGGAGACCCAGTACTTC. It translates to CASSLIGRETQYF.

This clonotype was seen many times. J is TRBJ2-2 and V is TRBV6-1; D unresolved. The V end was cut by 2 bases, the J end by 0 bases, with 1 base between. The length of the CDR3 is 13 residues. Germline CDR1 MNHNS, CDR2 SASEGT. The CDR3 DNA follows: TGTGCCAGCAGTGAACCGAACACCGGGGAGCTGTTTTTT. Translating it yields CASSEPNTGELFF.

This clonotype is medium-sized (0.01 to 0.1%) by share. The CDR3 DNA reads TGTGCCAGTAGTTGGGCGTTAGACAATCAGCCCCAGCATTTT. The encoded protein is CASSWALDNQPQHF. V gene TRBV19 combines with J gene TRBJ1-5; D is uncertain. This CDR3 comprises 14 residues. The ends were cut back, 5 bases at V and 3 bases at J, with 11 bases in the middle. Looked up from germline, CDR1 is LNHDA and CDR2 is SQIVND (reference sequence). The complete variable domain, with remaining parts taken from reference TRBV19 and TRBJ1-5, reads DGGITQSPKYLFRKEGQNVTLSCEQNLNHDAMYWYRQDPGQGLRLIYYSQIVNDFQKGDIAEGYSVSREKKESFPLTVTSAQKNPTAFYLCASSWALDNQPQHFGDGTRLSIL.

The gene calls are TRBV5-1 and TRBJ1-2, with a possible D match to TRBD1 (5 bases). Germline V gene sequence: CDR1 SGHRS, CDR2 YFSETQ. The CDR3 is made up of 14 amino acids. Between the trimmed V and J ends, which lost 6 bases and 2 bases, there was a span of 14 bases. In DNA form, the CDR3 reads TGCGCCAGCACGCAGGGAACATCGAACTATGGCTACACCTTC. Its protein is CASTQGTSNYGYTF. The variable domain in full, with the rest retrieved from reference TRBV5-1 and TRBJ1-2, is KAGVTQTPRYLIKTRGQQVTLSCSPISGHRSVSWYQQTPGQGLQFLFEYFSETQRNKGNFPGRFSGRQFSNSRSEMNVSTLELGDSALYLCASTQGTSNYGYTFGSGTRLTVV.

Comment on this clonotype: Given a far larger clone just one base away, this is likely a sequencing read error. A read error is likely, as this CDR3 ends without the conserved phenylalanine or tryptophan. The J gene is TRBJ1-2, the V gene TRBV6-4; D remains ambiguous. The germline V gene has CDR1 MRHNA and CDR2 SNTAGT. The CDR3 runs 14 residues. Trimming stripped 5 bases from V and 0 bases from J, with 10 bases between. CDR3 DNA: TGTGCCAGCAGTTCCACGCCCGCTAACTATGGCTACACCTTA. Translated, it gives CASSSTPANYGYTL.

This clonotype was counted ten times or more. The V gene is TRBV20-1, the J gene TRBJ1-1, with no clear D. CDR1 is DFQATT and CDR2 is SNEGSKA in the germline V gene (reference sequence). This CDR3 is built from 15 residues. V was pared by 2 bases and J by 4 bases, with 17 bases between. The CDR3 DNA reads as TGCAGTGCTAGACCCTTGGCAATTCAGGTCACTGAAGCTTTCTTT. Its translation is CSARPLAIQVTEAFF.

Comment on this clonotype: A far larger clone is only one base removed, so a read error is likely. V and J are TRBV20-1 and TRBJ2-5, with TRBD2 matching 7 bases. The J call may be wrong; the DNA end is better matched by TRBJ2-1. In germline, CDR1 is DFQATT, CDR2 SNEGSKA (reference sequence). The CDR3 covers 15 residues. The DNA for the CDR3 is TGCAGTGCTAGAGATATAGTGGGAGGGCCGGGTGAGCAGTTCTTC. Translating it yields CSARDIVGGPGEQFF.

Worth noting for this clonotype: A far bigger clonotype differs at one base, so this is likely a read error. J is TRBJ2-7 and V is TRBV27, with 7 bases lining up with TRBD1. CDR3 length: 13 residues. V dropped 6 bases and J dropped 7; count of bases not matched to a gene: 9. CDR1 is MNHEY, CDR2 SMNVEV, per germline (reference sequence). In DNA form, the CDR3 reads TGTGCCAGCAGGGTACAGGGGTTCAATGAGCAGTACTTC. This sequence encodes CASRVQGFNEQYF.

A note on this clonotype: A much larger clone is a single base away; this may be a read error. The chain employs TRBV6-1 and TRBJ2-1, with D possibly matching TRBD1 (5 bases). Germline V lookup: CDR1 MNHNS, CDR2 SASEGT. This CDR3 contains 14 residues. CDR3 sequence reads: CASRPPGLYIEQFF. CDR3 nucleotide sequence: TGTGCCAGCAGACCCCCAGGGTTATACATTGAGCAGTTCTTC.

In regard to this clonotype: This clone may be a read error of a much larger clone one base away. The rearrangement links TRBV6-2 or TRBV6-3 to TRBJ1-4; D might be TRBD1 (6 bases). The CDR3 contains 17 residues. With 6 bases removed from V and 7 bases from J, the gap between germline ends came to 24 bases. CDR1 and CDR2 from the germline V gene are MNHEY and SVGEGT. DNA of the CDR3: TGTGCCAGCAGACGCGAACAGGGCGGGCGAAATAGTGAAAAACTGTTTTTT. It is translated as CASRREQGGRNSEKLFF.

A word on this clonotype: A far larger clone lies a single base away; this is likely a read error. This sequence joins TRBV6-1 and TRBJ2-3; weak D call: TRBD2 (6 bases). The germline V gene encodes CDR1 MNHNS and CDR2 SASEGT. The CDR3 spans 15 residues. V lost 5 bases to trimming and J lost 3 bases, with 15 bases between them. For the CDR3, the DNA is TGTGCCAGCAGTCCCGGGACTTCACATACAGATACGCAGTATTTT. Residues: CASSPGTSHTDTQYF.